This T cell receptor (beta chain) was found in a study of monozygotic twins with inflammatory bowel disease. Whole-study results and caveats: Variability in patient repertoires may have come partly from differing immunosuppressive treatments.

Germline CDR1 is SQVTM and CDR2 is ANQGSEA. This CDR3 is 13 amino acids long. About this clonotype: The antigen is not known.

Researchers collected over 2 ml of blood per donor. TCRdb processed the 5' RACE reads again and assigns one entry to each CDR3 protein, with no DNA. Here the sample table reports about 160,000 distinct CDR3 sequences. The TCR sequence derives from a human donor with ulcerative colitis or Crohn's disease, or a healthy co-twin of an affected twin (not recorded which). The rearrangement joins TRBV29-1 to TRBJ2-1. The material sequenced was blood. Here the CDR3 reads CSVGTQHLNEQFF.